Listed below are T cell receptor beta chains from one sample, sequenced in a study of shared clonotypes between healthy human individuals. Data came from immunoSEQ multiplex PCR; TCRdb stores just in-frame clones and leaves some out. This sample has 190,000 or so clones; approximately 95% occur once, and the top ten carry 0.067%. The source material was naive CD4+ T cells sorted from blood. All receptors come from a woman aged 25 to 39 in good health. The CDR3 runs from the conserved cysteine through the conserved F or W. Fields, in order: V gene, D gene, J gene, clone size, CDR3 protein, CDR3 DNA. A D gene is named only where the DNA matches it firmly. The size entry is marked missing in some rows and otherwise reads once, few, many or a size class.

V gene: TRBV29-1; D gene: TRBD2; J gene: TRBJ2-3; clone size: .; CDR3 protein: CSVRGGSGFTDTQYF; CDR3 DNA: TGCAGCGTTCGGGGGGGCAGCGGTTTCACAGATACGCAGTATTTT
V gene: TRBV30; D gene: .; J gene: TRBJ1-1; clone size: .; CDR3 protein: CAWGEDGYTEAFF; CDR3 DNA: TGTGCCTGGGGGGAAGACGGTTACACTGAAGCTTTCTTT
V gene: TRBV6-6; D gene: .; J gene: TRBJ2-7; clone size: few; CDR3 protein: CASSYQGTSYEQYF; CDR3 DNA: TGTGCCAGCAGTTATCAAGGCACATCCTACGAGCAGTACTTC
V gene: TRBV6-6; D gene: TRBD1; J gene: TRBJ1-3; clone size: .; CDR3 protein: CASSRQGDSGNTIYF; CDR3 DNA: TGTGCCAGCAGTCGACAGGGAGACTCTGGAAACACCATATATTTT
V gene: TRBV6-1; D gene: .; J gene: TRBJ1-4; clone size: .; CDR3 protein: CASRVEWANEKLFF; CDR3 DNA: TGTGCCAGCAGGGTAGAATGGGCTAATGAAAAACTGTTTTTT
V gene: TRBV11-2; D gene: .; J gene: TRBJ2-7; clone size: .; CDR3 protein: CASSSPRAKLGEQYF; CDR3 DNA: TGTGCCAGCAGTTCCCCCCGGGCCAAACTAGGCGAGCAGTACTTC
V gene: TRBV28; D gene: TRBD1; J gene: TRBJ1-4; clone size: .; CDR3 protein: CASSPEWTGQIFAATNEKLFF; CDR3 DNA: TGTGCCAGCAGTCCAGAATGGACAGGACAGATTTTTGCCGCAACTAATGAAAAACTGTTTTTT
V gene: TRBV5-6; D gene: .; J gene: TRBJ1-5; clone size: .; CDR3 protein: CASSSWGGAADQPQHF; CDR3 DNA: TGTGCCAGCAGCTCGTGGGGGGGCGCGGCGGATCAGCCCCAGCATTTT
V gene: TRBV5-1; D gene: TRBD1; J gene: TRBJ2-5; clone size: .; CDR3 protein: CASSLATRDRGETQYF; CDR3 DNA: TGCGCCAGCAGCTTGGCTACTCGGGACAGGGGAGAGACCCAGTACTTC
V gene: TRBV29-1; D gene: TRBD1; J gene: TRBJ2-7; clone size: .; CDR3 protein: CSVASRQGSYEQYF; CDR3 DNA: TGCAGCGTCGCGAGTCGACAGGGATCCTACGAGCAGTACTTC
V gene: TRBV7-9; D gene: .; J gene: TRBJ2-6; clone size: .; CDR3 protein: CASSPSLETNVLTF; CDR3 DNA: TGTGCCAGCAGCCCGTCGCTGGAGACCAACGTCCTGACTTTC
V gene: TRBV10-1; D gene: .; J gene: TRBJ2-1; clone size: .; CDR3 protein: CASSEISASEQFF; CDR3 DNA: TGCGCCAGCAGTGAGATCAGCGCCAGTGAGCAGTTCTTC
V gene: TRBV11-1; D gene: .; J gene: TRBJ1-5; clone size: .; CDR3 protein: CASSHNGGNQPQHF; CDR3 DNA: TGTGCCAGCAGCCATAATGGGGGCAATCAGCCCCAGCATTTT
V gene: TRBV11-2; D gene: .; J gene: TRBJ1-1; clone size: .; CDR3 protein: CASNRGGVNTEAFF; CDR3 DNA: TGTGCCAGCAACAGAGGGGGGGTGAACACTGAAGCTTTCTTT
V gene: TRBV27; D gene: .; J gene: TRBJ2-5; clone size: .; CDR3 protein: CASSLGQTDKTQYF; CDR3 DNA: TGTGCCAGCAGTCTCGGACAGACCGATAAGACCCAGTACTTC
V gene: TRBV30; D gene: .; J gene: TRBJ2-3; clone size: .; CDR3 protein: CAWNSSPPDTQYF; CDR3 DNA: TGTGCCTGGAACTCTTCCCCTCCAGATACGCAGTATTTT
V gene: TRBV5-1; D gene: .; J gene: TRBJ1-1; clone size: .; CDR3 protein: CASSLAGETEAFF; CDR3 DNA: TGCGCCAGCAGCTTGGCAGGGGAGACTGAAGCTTTCTTT
V gene: TRBV7-3; D gene: .; J gene: TRBJ2-1; clone size: .; CDR3 protein: CASSLTRHEQFF; CDR3 DNA: TGTGCCAGCAGCTTAACCAGGCATGAGCAGTTCTTC
V gene: TRBV18; D gene: TRBD1; J gene: TRBJ2-3; clone size: .; CDR3 protein: CASRPGQGPDTQYF; CDR3 DNA: TGTGCCAGCCGGCCTGGACAGGGCCCAGATACGCAGTATTTT
V gene: TRBV6-1; D gene: .; J gene: TRBJ1-5; clone size: .; CDR3 protein: CASSEGAGRQPQHF; CDR3 DNA: TGTGCCAGCAGTGAAGGGGCAGGGCGGCAGCCCCAGCATTTT
V gene: TRBV7-9; D gene: .; J gene: TRBJ1-3; clone size: .; CDR3 protein: CASSFGQSSGNTIYF; CDR3 DNA: TGTGCCAGCAGCTTCGGACAGAGCTCTGGAAACACCATATATTTT
V gene: TRBV19; D gene: .; J gene: TRBJ2-4; clone size: .; CDR3 protein: CASKTVQSKNIQYF; CDR3 DNA: TGTGCCAGCAAAACCGTACAGAGCAAAAACATTCAGTACTTC
V gene: TRBV29-1; D gene: .; J gene: TRBJ2-2; clone size: .; CDR3 protein: CSFRLGWGTGELFF; CDR3 DNA: TGCAGCTTCCGACTAGGTTGGGGCACCGGGGAGCTGTTTTTT
V gene: TRBV15; D gene: TRBD1; J gene: TRBJ1-2; clone size: .; CDR3 protein: CATSRDRRQGAGGYTF; CDR3 DNA: TGTGCCACCAGCAGAGATAGAAGGCAGGGGGCGGGCGGCTACACCTTC
V gene: TRBV27; D gene: TRBD2; J gene: TRBJ2-7; clone size: .; CDR3 protein: CASAVTSGNPRYF; CDR3 DNA: TGTGCCAGCGCCGTTACCAGCGGGAACCCTAGGTACTTC
V gene: TRBV14; D gene: .; J gene: TRBJ2-7; clone size: .; CDR3 protein: CASSLNYEQYF; CDR3 DNA: TGTGCCAGCAGCCTTAACTACGAGCAGTACTTC
V gene: TRBV11-1; D gene: TRBD1; J gene: TRBJ2-7; clone size: .; CDR3 protein: CASSARDRVGEQYF; CDR3 DNA: TGTGCCAGCAGCGCACGGGACAGGGTAGGCGAGCAGTACTTC
V gene: TRBV27; D gene: .; J gene: TRBJ1-6; clone size: .; CDR3 protein: CASSLYGDLNSPLHF; CDR3 DNA: TGTGCCAGCAGTTTATACGGGGATCTCAATTCACCCCTCCACTTT
V gene: TRBV27; D gene: .; J gene: TRBJ1-5; clone size: .; CDR3 protein: CASSKGRQGNQPQHF; CDR3 DNA: TGTGCCAGCTCGAAAGGTCGACAGGGCAATCAGCCCCAGCATTTT
V gene: TRBV28; D gene: .; J gene: TRBJ2-2; clone size: .; CDR3 protein: CASSLRAGPGELFF; CDR3 DNA: TGTGCCAGCAGTTTAAGGGCGGGTCCCGGGGAGCTGTTTTTT
V gene: TRBV5-1; D gene: TRBD1; J gene: TRBJ1-4; clone size: .; CDR3 protein: CASSSEQGANEKLFF; CDR3 DNA: TGCGCCAGCAGCTCGGAACAGGGGGCAAATGAAAAACTGTTTTTT